Below are 21 T cell receptor beta chains sequenced from a single sample in a study of tumor-infiltrating lymphocytes in oesophageal squamous cell carcinoma. TCRdb used MiXCR to reprocess the PCR reads, holding one entry per CDR3 protein. Of approximately 20,000 distinct CDR3 sequences listed, approximately 39% are singletons. Sequences were obtained from esophageal tumor tissue. The receptors here all came from a male donor with esophageal squamous cell carcinoma.

This clonotype has only a few counts. V and J are TRBV11-1 and TRBJ1-2; D unresolved. The CDR3 spans 13 residues. Between the trimmed V and J ends, which lost 2 bases and 4 bases, there was a span of 8 bases. Germline V gene lookup returns CDR1 SGHAT and CDR2 FQDESV (reference sequence). CDR3 amino acids: CASSLRDSYGYTF. In DNA form, the CDR3 reads TGTGCCAGCAGCTTACGAGATTCCTATGGCTACACCTTC. The variable domain in full, completed from reference TRBV11-1 and TRBJ1-2, reads EAEVAQSPRYKITEKSQAVAFWCDPISGHATLYWYRQILGQGPELLVQFQDESVVDDSQLPKDRFSAERLKGVDSTLKIQPAELGDSAMYLCASSLRDSYGYTFGSGTRLTVV.

This clonotype showed up just a few times. The rearrangement links TRBV7-8 to TRBJ2-5, with D tentatively TRBD1 (7 bases). Germline V gene sequence: CDR1 SGHVS, CDR2 FQNEAQ. The CDR3 runs to 17 residues. V shed 5 bases and J shed 3 bases, with 22 bases lying between them. The CDR3 DNA follows: TGTGCCAGCAGCATAATCCAATACAGGGGCGGGGAAGAGACCCAGTACTTC. Protein sequence: CASSIIQYRGGEETQYF.

The chain combines TRBV11-1 with TRBJ2-4; TRBD1 matches at 7 bases. The J call is in doubt because the DNA end fits TRBJ2-7 better. CDR1 and CDR2 from the germline V gene are SGHAT and FQDESV (reference sequence). This CDR3 is built from 15 residues. This CDR3 is CASSLSGQISYEQYF. In DNA form, the CDR3 reads TGTGCCAGCAGCTTATCGGGACAGATCTCCTACGAGCAGTACTTC.

The chain joins TRBV6-2 or TRBV6-3 to TRBJ2-5, with 9 bases identical to TRBD2. The V gene's germline CDR1 is MNHEY and CDR2 SVGEGT. The CDR3 consists of 15 residues. Losses at the gene ends were 6 bases for V and 1 base for J; bases not matched to a gene: 6. The CDR3 region has the DNA TGTGCCAGCAGCTTAGCGGGAGTTCCCCAAGAGACCCAGTACTTC. Its protein is CASSLAGVPQETQYF.

This clonotype was seen many times. This chain's CDR3 is CASSLLRSADGYTF. Here the CDR3 DNA reads TGTGCCAGCAGCTTATTGCGATCCGCGGATGGCTACACCTTC. The genes are TRBV11-2 and TRBJ1-2; D remains ambiguous. The CDR3 runs to 14 residues. The V gene lost 2 bases and the J gene lost 6 bases, with 13 bases spanning the gap. The germline V gene has CDR1 SGHAT and CDR2 FQNNGV. Filled out from reference TRBV11-2 and TRBJ1-2, the complete variable domain reads EAGVAQSPRYKIIEKRQSVAFWCNPISGHATLYWYQQILGQGPKLLIQFQNNGVVDDSQLPKDRFSAERLKGVDSTLKIQPAKLEDSAVYLCASSLLRSADGYTFGSGTRLTVV.

V is TRBV7-3 and J is TRBJ2-4, with 7 bases matching TRBD1. Matching the DNA end better, TRBJ2-5 makes the J call doubtful. This CDR3 spans 13 amino acids. Germline-derived CDR1 and CDR2 are SGHTA and FQGTGA. CDR3 DNA: TGTGCCAGCAGTTTACAGGGGAGTGAGACCCAGTACTTC. This translates into CASSLQGSETQYF.

Many counts were recorded for this clonotype. The chain combines TRBV27 with TRBJ1-2, with 7 bases identical to TRBD1. The CDR3 loop spans 14 amino acids. The V segment lost 6 bases and the J segment 1 base; nucleotides outside the gene matches: 5. The germline CDR1 and CDR2 sequences are MNHEY and SMNVEV (reference sequence). The DNA of the CDR3 is TGTGCCAGCAGAGCGACAGGGCATAACTATGGCTACACCTTC. Encoded protein: CASRATGHNYGYTF.

This clonotype was counted only a few times. This may arise from a read error, as a much more abundant clone is one base away. The chain uses TRBV11-1 and TRBJ2-7; D remains unclear. Trimming removed 5 bases at V and 7 bases at J, with 18 bases between. This CDR3 contains 14 residues. CDR1 SGHAT and CDR2 FQDESV come from the germline V gene (reference sequence). CDR3 sequence: CASSAVGSYNEQYF. Written as DNA, the CDR3 is TGTGCCAGCAGCGCCGTAGGCTCCTACAATGAGCAGTACTTC. Variable domain in full (rest from reference TRBV11-1 and TRBJ2-7): EAEVAQSPRYKITEKSQAVAFWCDPISGHATLYWYRQILGQGPELLVQFQDESVVDDSQLPKDRFSAERLKGVDSTLKIQPAELGDSAMYLCASSAVGSYNEQYFGPGTRLTVT.

This clonotype was detected many times. V usage is TRBV11-2 and J usage is TRBJ1-1; D possibly corresponds to TRBD1 (6 bases). Deletions cut 0 bases from V and 5 bases from J, with 7 bases between. This CDR3 contains 13 residues. The germline CDR1 and CDR2 sequences are SGHAT and FQNNGV. CDR3: CASSLDQGTEAFF. The DNA of the CDR3 is TGTGCCAGCAGCTTAGATCAGGGGACTGAAGCTTTCTTT.

The chain recombines TRBV7-9 with TRBJ1-1; TRBD2 agrees at 9 bases. The better agreement between TRBJ2-7 and the DNA end casts doubt on the J call. The CDR3 contains 15 residues. Germline CDR1 reads SEHNR; CDR2 reads FQNEAQ (reference sequence). CDR3 bases: TGTGCCAGCAGCTGGGGCGGGGGGGCTAACAATGAGCAGTACTTC. Amino acid sequence: CASSWGGGANNEQYF.

This clonotype was found many times. The V call is TRBV7-9, the J call TRBJ2-7, with TRBD1 as a possible D gene (5 bases). Per germline, CDR1 SEHNR and CDR2 FQNEAQ (reference sequence). This CDR3 contains 12 residues. Trimming stripped 5 bases from V and 1 base from J, with 6 bases between. CDR3 DNA sequence: TGTGCCAGCAGCCAGGGTTCCTACGAGCAGTACTTC. It specifies CASSQGSYEQYF.

V and J are TRBV20-1 and TRBJ2-1; 9 bases are a match to TRBD2. J lost 10 bases, V lost 3 bases, and 13 bases had no gene match. The germline gives CDR1 DFQATT, CDR2 SNEGSKA (reference sequence). The CDR3 runs 15 residues. The chain's CDR3 is CSASPAGGRMDEQFF. As DNA, the CDR3 is TGCAGTGCTAGTCCGGCGGGGGGGCGTATGGACGAGCAGTTCTTC.

The table lists this clonotype with a few counts. The rearrangement joins TRBV7-2 to TRBJ2-4, with D possibly called TRBD1 or TRBD2 (5 bases each). The V gene lost 2 bases and the J gene lost 2 bases, with 13 bases spanning the gap. This CDR3 is built from 16 residues. Germline loops: CDR1 SGHTA, CDR2 FQGNSA. The CDR3 DNA follows: TGTGCCAGCAGCTTAACGGGGCAAAGCACCAAAAACATTCAGTACTTC. This encodes CASSLTGQSTKNIQYF. Drawing the rest from reference TRBV7-2 and TRBJ2-4, the complete variable domain is GAGVSQSPSNKVTEKGKDVELRCDPISGHTALYWYRQSLGQGLEFLIYFQGNSAPDKSGLPSDRFSAERTGGSVSTLTIQRTQQEDSAVYLCASSLTGQSTKNIQYFGAGTRLSVL.

This clonotype has a handful of counts. This chain uses TRBV10-3 with TRBJ1-1; D unresolved. The DNA end is a closer match to TRBJ2-2, so the J assignment may be wrong. Germline V gene lookup returns CDR1 ENHRY and CDR2 SYGVKD. This CDR3 is 15 amino acids long. The CDR3 sequence: CAISGQPGPTGELFF. In DNA form, the CDR3 reads TGTGCCATCAGTGGGCAACCCGGACCCACCGGGGAGCTGTTTTTT.

The chain carries TRBV7-2 and TRBJ1-2, with D perhaps TRBD1 (6 bases). There are 15 residues in the CDR3. Germline CDR1 is SGHTA and CDR2 is FQGNSA. V lost 6 bases, J lost 4 bases, and 18 bases lay in between. The CDR3 is CASSSYRDTGYGYTF. The DNA of the CDR3 is TGTGCCAGCAGTTCATACCGGGACACGGGCTATGGCTACACCTTC.

The rearrangement uses TRBV29-1 and TRBJ2-3; no clear D gene. Germline V gene data show CDR1 as SQVTM and CDR2 as ANQGSEA. The germline V and J ends were trimmed by 4 bases and 0 bases, with 23 bases remaining between them. The CDR3 runs 18 residues. The CDR3 nucleotides are TGCAGCGTTGCAGGACCGGTTTCCTTCCAATTCAGCACAGATACGCAGTATTTT. Amino acid sequence: CSVAGPVSFQFSTDTQYF.

This clonotype was counted ten times or more. A much larger clone differs by one base, so this may be a read error. J is TRBJ2-1 and V is TRBV7-9; TRBD1 agrees at 7 bases. The J call is in doubt because the DNA end fits TRBJ2-7 better. From germline, CDR1 is SEHNR and CDR2 FQNEAQ (reference sequence). CDR3 length: 15 residues. CDR3 DNA sequence: TGTGCCAGCAGCTTCCTCGGGGACAGCTACAATGAGCAGTACTTC. It specifies CASSFLGDSYNEQYF.

The genes are TRBV6-2 or TRBV6-3 and TRBJ2-3, with TRBD2 identical over 7 bases. The better agreement between TRBJ2-7 and the DNA end casts doubt on the J call. CDR3 length equals 12 residues. CDR1 is MNHEY and CDR2 is SVGEGT in the germline V gene. The CDR3 is CASSRTSYEQYF. In DNA, the CDR3 is TGTGCCAGCAGCAGGACTAGTTACGAGCAGTACTTC.

This clonotype occurred many times. The gene calls are TRBV12-3 or TRBV12-4 and TRBJ2-5, with D possibly being TRBD1 or TRBD2 (5 bases each). CDR3 size: 15 residues. The germline V and J ends were trimmed by 6 bases and 5 bases, with 19 bases remaining between them. CDR3 nucleotides: TGTGCCAGCAGCCTCAGACACGGGGCTCAGGAGACCCAGTACTTC. It encodes CASSLRHGAQETQYF.

This clonotype was seen many times. V and J are TRBV6-1 and TRBJ2-7; TRBD2 agrees at 10 bases. The CDR3 is 13 residues long. With 8 bases clipped from V and 3 bases from J, the junction kept 4 bases outside the gene matches. The germline V gene encodes CDR1 MNHNS and CDR2 SASEGT. CDR3 DNA: TGTGCCAGCCTTGGACTAGCGGTCTACGAGCAGTACTTC. This gives the protein CASLGLAVYEQYF.

This clonotype was counted many times. The CDR3 protein is CASSQGPLSSGNTIYF. In nucleotides, the CDR3 is TGTGCCAGCAGCCAAGGACCGCTGAGCTCTGGAAACACCATATATTTT. The J gene is TRBJ1-3, the V gene TRBV4-2; no reliable D call. V was cut by 1 base and J by 0 bases, with 10 bases left in between. The CDR3 sequence is 16 residues long. Looked up from germline, CDR1 is LGHNA and CDR2 is YNFKEQ.